What follows is one TCR beta chain and its context. The PCR used 60 Vbeta and 13 Jbeta primers. The protocol was immunoSEQ multiplex PCR, while the TCRdb copy is restricted to in-frame clones and leaves out a portion. The repertoire includes some 91,000 clones, over 75% of them detected once, and more than 3% sits in the top ten. These data originate in a study of cytomegalovirus exposure and HLA in healthy donors. This CDR3 region has 15 residues. Trimming at V came to 4 bases and at J to 3 bases, leaving 6 bases not matched to a gene. The V gene's germline CDR1 is SGHRS and CDR2 YFSETQ. The clonotype was recovered from a middle-aged man in good health and CMV-seronegative. The chain is built from TRBV5-1 and TRBJ2-1; 8 bases match TRBD1. Sequencing used PBMCs. Here the CDR3 DNA reads TGCGCCAGCAGCATAGAGGGACAGGACTACAATGAGCAGTTCTTC. This encodes CASSIEGQDYNEQFF.